This T cell receptor beta chain was identified in a study of blood T cell repertoires in COVID-19. Turning to the study itself: Material from acute and convalescent COVID-19 was sourced from the United States, Italy and Spain. PBMCs, B-cell-depleted T cells, or T cells were the source of the cDNA or gDNA that made up the material.

Original analysis: Reference gene primers were amplified, and this amplification served to estimate nucleated cell counts. Generated by immunoSEQ multiplex PCR, the TCRdb table keeps only in-frame clones and is missing some. That table is the source of V, J and clone size, and D and trimming were worked out from the DNA. The sample lists more than 110,000 clones; roughly 90% were seen once. V was pared by 0 bases and J by 11 bases, with 13 bases between. CDR1 and CDR2 from the germline V gene are LGHNA and YNFKEQ. The CDR3 totals 14 residues. This clone has a single count. Source material: peripheral blood. This rearrangement joins TRBV4-2 to TRBJ1-4; a weak D match, TRBD1 (5 bases). The receptor was derived from a man aged 45-65 years with active or convalescent COVID-19. In nucleotides, the CDR3 is TGTGCCAGCAGCCAAGAAAATGGGGGGGTGAAACTGTTTTTT. Its translation is CASSQENGGVKLFF.